Each of the 7 T cell receptor beta chains below was sequenced from the same sample in a study of T-cell memory formation after mild COVID-19. TCRdb recomputed calls from the 5' RACE reads with MiXCR, one row per CDR3 protein. Counted here are approximately 300,000 distinct CDR3 sequences, roughly 21% occurring once; the ten biggest clones make up around 21%. Material for sequencing was PBMCs or a T cell subset sorted from them (not recorded which). These receptor sequences come from a man aged 18-30 years who had mild COVID-19 (a few samples of this study predate the infection). Cell type and time point are not known.

This clonotype was counted between two and nine times. The genes are TRBV7-6 and TRBJ1-1, with D perhaps TRBD1 (5 bases). The CDR3 contains 14 residues. The germline V and J ends were trimmed by 0 bases and 10 bases, with 15 bases remaining between them. Germline lookup yields CDR1 SGHVS and CDR2 FNYEAQ. Here the CDR3 reads CASSLAGDGGAAFF. The CDR3 nucleotides read TGTGCCAGCAGCTTAGCGGGGGATGGAGGGGCAGCTTTCTTT.

This clonotype was seen just once. J is TRBJ2-4 and V is TRBV12-3 or TRBV12-4; D is perhaps TRBD2 (5 bases). The CDR3 loop spans 15 amino acids. Trimming pared 5 bases from V and 7 bases from J, leaving 18 bases between. CDR3 amino acids: CASSDLRDPWNIQYF. The CDR3 DNA is TGTGCCAGCAGTGACCTCCGGGATCCCTGGAACATTCAGTACTTC.

In this sample, this clonotype turned up a few times. V gene TRBV28 combines with J gene TRBJ2-1; no firm D call. V was pared by 2 bases and J by 6 bases, with 17 bases between. Germline V gene sequence: CDR1 MDHEN, CDR2 SYDVKM. This CDR3 is built from 16 residues. CDR3 residues: CASSLLRMARPNEQFF. In DNA, the CDR3 is TGTGCCAGCAGTTTACTCCGGATGGCCCGCCCCAATGAGCAGTTCTTC.

This clonotype was recorded a few times. The CDR3 is CATSDLADTQYF. CDR3 nucleotides: TGTGCCACCAGTGATTTGGCAGATACGCAGTATTTT. The chain has TRBV24-1 and TRBJ2-3; no clear D. The CDR3 spans 12 residues. In germline, CDR1 is KGHDR, CDR2 SFDVKD. Between the trimmed V and J ends, which lost 0 bases and 4 bases, there was a span of 1 base.

CDR3 region: CSVGGVFGGESTTEAFF. CDR3 nucleotides: TGCAGCGTTGGAGGTGTTTTTGGGGGGGAATCTACCACTGAAGCTTTCTTT. This chain joins TRBV29-1 and TRBJ1-1, with D perhaps TRBD1 (5 bases). The germline CDR1 and CDR2 sequences are SQVTM and ANQGSEA. Between the trimmed V and J ends, which lost 4 bases and 4 bases, there was a span of 25 bases. The CDR3 consists of 17 residues. Full variable domain (outside the CDR3, taken from reference TRBV29-1 and TRBJ1-1): SAVISQKPSRDICQRGTSLTIQCQVDSQVTMMFWYRQQPGQSLTLIATANQGSEATYESGFVIDKFPISRPNLTFSTLTVSNMSPEDSSIYLCSVGGVFGGESTTEAFFGQGTRLTVV.

The chain combines TRBV2 with TRBJ2-7, with D tentatively TRBD1 (5 bases). The CDR3 loop spans 14 amino acids. CDR1 is SNHLY and CDR2 is FYNNEI in the germline V gene. Deletions cut 4 bases from V and 2 bases from J, with 12 bases between. CDR3 region: CASSGRTTPYEQYF. The CDR3 DNA follows: TGTGCCAGCAGTGGGCGGACAACTCCCTACGAGCAGTACTTC.

The table lists this clonotype with many counts. The chain links TRBV2 to TRBJ2-5, with 8 bases matching TRBD2. The CDR3 is made up of 13 amino acids. The V and J ends lost 1 base and 5 bases, in that order; junction bases with no gene match: 0. CDR1 is SNHLY and CDR2 is FYNNEI in the germline V gene. The CDR3 is CASSEERGETQYF. DNA of the CDR3: TGTGCCAGCAGTGAAGAGCGGGGGGAGACCCAGTACTTC.